This is a list of T cell receptor beta chains from one sample in a study of shared clonotypes between healthy human individuals. The protocol was immunoSEQ multiplex PCR, while the TCRdb copy is restricted to in-frame clones and leaves out a portion. Found here are about 550,000 clones, roughly 96% of them singletons; the top ten hold over 0.09%. Specimen: naive CD8+ T cells sorted from blood. These receptor sequences come from a woman in her 30s in good health. CDR3s include the opening cysteine and the closing phenylalanine or tryptophan. D genes are given only for firm matches. Part of the rows lack a size; the others show once, few, many or a class for expanded clones.

clone size	V gene	D gene	J gene	CDR3 DNA	CDR3 protein
.	TRBV7-9	TRBD2	TRBJ2-1	TGTGCCAGCAGCCACGGACTAGCCAACCTTTTATCCACCTACAATGAGCAGTTCTTC	CASSHGLANLLSTYNEQFF
once	TRBV9	.	TRBJ1-5	TGTGCCAGCAGCTCCGGGCCTCCTACGGGAAGCAATCAGCCCCAGCATTTT	CASSSGPPTGSNQPQHF
.	TRBV20-1	.	TRBJ2-7	TGCAGTGCTAGAGAGGTGTGGGAGCAGTACTTC	CSAREVWEQYF
.	TRBV19	.	TRBJ1-1	TGTGCCAGTAGTATAGATCTACTGGGGATGAACATTGAAGCTTTCTTT	CASSIDLLGMNIEAFF
.	TRBV9	.	TRBJ1-1	TGTGCCAGCAGCGACCCTCCTTTCGGGACCGCTGTCATGAACACTGAAGCTTTCTTT	CASSDPPFGTAVMNTEAFF
.	TRBV6-6	.	TRBJ2-1	TGTGCCAGCAGTTTCTCTAACTACAATGAGCAGTTCTTC	CASSFSNYNEQFF
.	TRBV7-6	TRBD1	TRBJ2-7	TGTGCCAGCAGCCCCGGGACAGGGGTTTACGAGCAGTACTTC	CASSPGTGVYEQYF
.	TRBV5-1	.	TRBJ2-3	TGCGCCAGCAGCTTACAATTCCTGACAGACCCGGGTGGAGATACGCAGTATTTT	CASSLQFLTDPGGDTQYF
.	TRBV7-9	TRBD1	TRBJ2-3	TGTGCCAGCAGACAGGGGATCACAGATACGCAGTATTTT	CASRQGITDTQYF
.	TRBV6-1	.	TRBJ2-7	TGTGCCGCTAGGCAGGCCCACGAGCAGTACTTC	CAARQAHEQYF
once	TRBV27	.	TRBJ2-1	TGTGCCAGCAGTTTGGACGCCCACAATGAGCAGTTCTTC	CASSLDAHNEQFF
.	TRBV5-4	TRBD1	TRBJ1-2	TGTGCCAGCAGGCTGCTAGGGGGCGCGGGTGGCTACACCTTC	CASRLLGGAGGYTF
.	TRBV13	.	TRBJ1-1	TGTGCCAGCAGAGAACTCCTGACAGTGAACACTGAAGCTTTCTTT	CASRELLTVNTEAFF
.	TRBV9	TRBD1	TRBJ2-5	TGTGCCAGCAGCCTCGGGGACAGGGGGTATGAGACCCAGTACTTC	CASSLGDRGYETQYF
.	TRBV6-1	.	TRBJ1-1	TGTGCCAGCAGTGAAGGGTCCGGCTTGGGCTGGAACACTGAAGCTTTCTTT	CASSEGSGLGWNTEAFF
.	TRBV28	TRBD2	TRBJ2-3	TGTGCCAGCAGTTTGCTAGCGGCCATCACAGATACGCAGTATTTT	CASSLLAAITDTQYF
.	TRBV13	.	TRBJ1-1	TGTGCCAGCAGCTTAGAGGGGAACACTGAAGCTTTCTTT	CASSLEGNTEAFF
once	TRBV9	TRBD2	TRBJ2-7	TGTGCCAGCAGCGTAGCTACGGCTAGCGGGAGTTACGAGCAGTACTTC	CASSVATASGSYEQYF
.	TRBV28	TRBD2	TRBJ2-7	TGTGCCAGCAGTTTGACAACTAGCGGGCCCTCCTACGAGCAGTACTTC	CASSLTTSGPSYEQYF
.	TRBV29-1	TRBD2	TRBJ2-7	TGCAGCGTGGTAGCTAGCGGGATCTCCTACGAGCAGTACTTC	CSVVASGISYEQYF
.	TRBV27	TRBD1	TRBJ1-2	TGTGCCAGCAGCAAAGGGGGCGATGGCTACACCTTC	CASSKGGDGYTF
.	TRBV7-3	.	TRBJ2-1	TGTGCCAGCAGCTCCATCAACAATGAGCAGTTCTTC	CASSSINNEQFF
.	TRBV7-2	.	TRBJ1-1	TGTGCCAGCAGCTTAGTGGCAGGGCACCAGCCGAACACTGAAGCTTTCTTT	CASSLVAGHQPNTEAFF
.	TRBV13	.	TRBJ2-2	TGTGCCAGCAGCTTAGGCGGGAGAGGAATCGGGGAGCTGTTTTTT	CASSLGGRGIGELFF
.	TRBV5-6	.	TRBJ2-2	TGTGCCAGCGGCCACGGGTCGTTGTGGGGCGCGAACACCGGGGAGCTGTTTTTT	CASGHGSLWGANTGELFF
.	TRBV6-4	TRBD2	TRBJ2-3	TGTGCCAGCAGTTCTAGCGGGAGTGGTGTAGATACGCAGTATTTT	CASSSSGSGVDTQYF
once	TRBV2	.	TRBJ2-7	TGTGCCAGCAGTTCGCTAACCGGGTCCCAGCCCTACGAGCAGTACTTC	CASSSLTGSQPYEQYF
.	TRBV7-9	TRBD1	TRBJ1-1	TGTGCCAGCAGCTTAGCACAGGGGGCACACACTGAAGCTTTCTTT	CASSLAQGAHTEAFF
.	TRBV27	.	TRBJ1-1	TGTGCCAGCAGTGCGACAGTTCTGGGTGACACTGAAGCTTTCTTT	CASSATVLGDTEAFF
.	TRBV7-9	TRBD1	TRBJ2-7	TGTGCCAGCAGCTCGCTGACAGGGGTGGACGAGCAGTACTTC	CASSSLTGVDEQYF
.	TRBV28	.	TRBJ1-6	TGTGCCAGCAGTTTTCCGGGGCTAACGAATTCACCCCTCCACTTT	CASSFPGLTNSPLHF